The 2 T cell receptor beta chains in this list originate from one sample, sequenced in a study of cytomegalovirus exposure and HLA in healthy donors. PCR primers comprised 60 Vbeta and 13 Jbeta primers. Some clones are missing from TCRdb's copy, which holds only in-frame ones; the method was immunoSEQ multiplex PCR. The table records approximately 220,000 clones, about 75% of them present only once. The sequenced sample consisted of PBMCs. These receptors were taken from a woman in her twenties or thirties in good health and CMV-seronegative.

The CDR3 DNA is TGTGCCAGCAGTGAAATGATAGGACAGGGGGGCGGCTACACCTTC. Translated, it gives CASSEMIGQGGGYTF. The rearrangement uses TRBV2 and TRBJ1-2; 10 nucleotides agree with TRBD1. CDR1 and CDR2 from the germline V gene are SNHLY and FYNNEI. CDR3 length equals 15 residues. Unmatched junction bases numbered 8, after V lost 2 bases and J lost 8 bases.

V usage is TRBV15 and J usage is TRBJ2-7, with TRBD2 identical over 9 bases. V lost 0 bases and J lost 3; bases outside the gene matches: 6. The CDR3 runs 16 residues. The germline CDR1 and CDR2 sequences are LNHNV and YYDKDF (reference sequence). The CDR3 region has the DNA TGTGCCACCAGCAGAGACGCTAGCGGGGTCTTCTACGAGCAGTACTTC. The encoded protein is CATSRDASGVFYEQYF.